The 5 T cell receptor beta chains reported below all come from one sample, sequenced in a study of OX40 agonist ivuxolimab in advanced cancers. Some clones are missing from TCRdb's copy, which holds only in-frame ones; the method was immunoSEQ multiplex PCR. This sample yields around 50,000 clones, of which about 80% are seen a single time; 7.9% belongs to the top ten. The sample was CD4+ or CD8+ T cells sorted from blood, taken in a trial of the OX40 agonist ivuxolimab. The source of these receptors is an adult with an advanced solid tumor such as melanoma, head and neck, liver or kidney cancer.

This chain joins TRBV5-6 and TRBJ2-3; tentative D call: TRBD1 (7 bases). The CDR3 consists of 15 residues. In germline, CDR1 is SGHDT, CDR2 YYEEEE. Trimming removed 4 bases from V and 1 base from J, with 13 bases in between. The CDR3 loop reads CASSLTGEGTDTQYF. Written as DNA, the CDR3 is TGTGCCAGCAGCCTAACAGGGGAGGGCACAGATACGCAGTATTTT.

The chain joins TRBV5-1 to TRBJ1-2; D ambiguous. Germline V lookup: CDR1 SGHRS, CDR2 YFSETQ. The V and J ends lost 0 bases and 6 bases respectively, with 21 bases between them. The CDR3 is made up of 17 amino acids. CDR3 sequence: CASSLAGAPRGSHGYTF. The CDR3 DNA is TGCGCCAGCAGCTTGGCCGGTGCGCCAAGAGGATCTCATGGCTACACCTTC.

The chain employs TRBV7-8 and TRBJ1-2; a weak D match, TRBD1 (5 bases). The germline gives CDR1 SGHVS, CDR2 FQNEAQ. Deletions cut 1 base from V and 4 bases from J, with 10 bases between. The CDR3 length is 14 residues. CDR3 bases: TGTGCCAGCAGCTTAGAGCCAGGGACCTATGGCTACACCTTC. Its protein product is CASSLEPGTYGYTF. Supplemented by reference TRBV7-8 and TRBJ1-2, the full variable domain reads GAGVSQSPRYKVAKRGQDVALRCDPISGHVSLFWYQQALGQGPEFLTYFQNEAQLDKSGLPSDRFFAERPEGSVSTLKIQRTQQEDSAVYLCASSLEPGTYGYTFGSGTRLTVV.

The chain links TRBV7-2 to TRBJ2-4; D is uncertain. The V gene lost 1 base and the J gene lost 3 bases, with 13 bases spanning the gap. This CDR3 is built from 16 residues. The V gene's germline CDR1 is SGHTA and CDR2 FQGNSA. This CDR3 is CASSLGVGSGKNIQYF. The CDR3 DNA reads as TGTGCCAGCAGCTTAGGTGTAGGGTCGGGCAAAAACATTCAGTACTTC. Filled out from reference TRBV7-2 and TRBJ2-4, the complete variable domain reads GAGVSQSPSNKVTEKGKDVELRCDPISGHTALYWYRQSLGQGLEFLIYFQGNSAPDKSGLPSDRFSAERTGGSVSTLTIQRTQQEDSAVYLCASSLGVGSGKNIQYFGAGTRLSVL.

The V call is TRBV19, the J call TRBJ2-3; 11 bases agree with TRBD2. V shed 4 bases and J 2 bases; nucleotides not matched to a gene: 8. This CDR3 has 17 amino acids. Germline values: CDR1 LNHDA, CDR2 SQIVND (reference sequence). CDR3 sequence: CASSKRTSGSLTDTQYF. CDR3 sequence (DNA): TGTGCCAGTAGTAAGAGGACTAGCGGGTCCCTCACAGATACGCAGTATTTT.